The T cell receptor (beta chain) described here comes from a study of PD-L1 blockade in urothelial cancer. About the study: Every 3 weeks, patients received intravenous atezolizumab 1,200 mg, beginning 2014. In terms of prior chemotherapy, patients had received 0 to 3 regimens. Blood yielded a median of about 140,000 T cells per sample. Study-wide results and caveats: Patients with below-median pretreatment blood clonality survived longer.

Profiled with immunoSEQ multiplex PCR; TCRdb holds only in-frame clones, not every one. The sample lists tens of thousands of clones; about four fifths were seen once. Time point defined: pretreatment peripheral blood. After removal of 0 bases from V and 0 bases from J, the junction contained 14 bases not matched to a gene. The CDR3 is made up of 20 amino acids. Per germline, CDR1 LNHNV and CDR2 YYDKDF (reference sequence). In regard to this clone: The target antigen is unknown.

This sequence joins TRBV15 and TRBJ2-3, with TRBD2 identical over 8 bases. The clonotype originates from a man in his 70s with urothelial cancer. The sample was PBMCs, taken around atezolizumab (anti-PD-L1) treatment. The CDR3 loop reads CATSRDLVTGGIPSTDTQYF. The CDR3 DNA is TGTGCCACCAGCAGAGATCTGGTAACGGGAGGGATCCCTAGCACAGATACGCAGTATTTT. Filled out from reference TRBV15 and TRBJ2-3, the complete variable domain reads DAMVIQNPRYQVTQFGKPVTLSCSQTLNHNVMYWYQQKSSQAPKLLFHYYDKDFNNEADTPDNFQSRRPNTSFCFLDIRSPGLGDTAMYLCATSRDLVTGGIPSTDTQYFGPGTRLTVL.